The subject of this entry is one TCR beta chain. Its specificity is not known. V gave up 1 base and J gave up 0 bases; unmatched junction bases: 0. The CDR3 is 16 amino acids. CDR1 LGHDT and CDR2 YNNKEL come from the germline V gene (reference sequence). The sample originates from a study of Ad26.COV2.S vaccination and SARS-CoV-2 variants. At the level of the study: A participant enrolled in the COV1001 Ad26.COV2.S trial arm provided the sample. Ad26.COV2.S was injected intramuscularly once or twice, 56 days apart. Findings and limits, study-wide: There was reportedly substantial breadth in spike-specific CD8+ and CD4+ T cell responses after vaccination.

Treatment described: some 20 received Ad26.COV2.S at low or high dose, single or two shots; about five received placebo; per-sample allocation not given. Day 63 after the first vaccine or placebo injection was the time point for sampling. Ad26 vector vaccine expressed Wuhan-strain SARS-CoV-2 spike. Produced via immunoSEQ multiplex PCR; TCRdb's table is partial and in-frame only. Seen here are fewer than 400,000 clones, 85% to 90% observed once, and the top ten hold around 5.5%. The starting material was peripheral blood, obtained in a trial of Ad26.COV2.S vaccine versus placebo. The genes are TRBV3-1 (or the pseudogene TRBV3-2) and TRBJ2-3; TRBD2 matches 11 bases. This TCR was recovered from a person aged 18 to 65 who received the Ad26.COV2.S COVID-19 vaccine or a placebo. The CDR3 region is CASSQGTSGSTDTQYF. DNA for the CDR3: TGTGCCAGCAGCCAAGGGACTAGCGGGAGCACAGATACGCAGTATTTT.